This T cell receptor (beta chain) was recorded in a study of T cells after yellow fever vaccination. TCRdb redid the calling of the 5' RACE reads with MiXCR, one entry per CDR3 protein. The sample includes over 150,000 distinct CDR3 sequences, approximately 6.2% of them seen just once. Deletions cut 9 bases from V and 0 bases from J, with 25 bases between. The length of the CDR3 is 18 residues. Germline V CDR1 and CDR2: SGHRS, YFSETQ. The sequencing used CD4+ T cells sorted from PBMCs, collected on the day of the first yellow fever vaccination. The origin of this receptor is a man aged 18 to 30 who received the YFV17D yellow fever vaccine. The rearrangement links TRBV5-1 to TRBJ1-3; D gene unclear. CDR3 DNA sequence: TGCGCCAACAACGGGGTTTGGGAGCTGGCTTTCTCTGGAAACACCATATATTTT. Its protein is CANNGVWELAFSGNTIYF. Full variable domain (remainder filled in from reference TRBV5-1 and TRBJ1-3): KAGVTQTPRYLIKTRGQQVTLSCSPISGHRSVSWYQQTPGQGLQFLFEYFSETQRNKGNFPGRFSGRQFSNSRSEMNVSTLELGDSALYLCANNGVWELAFSGNTIYFGEGSWLTVV.